These 16 T cell receptor beta chains were sequenced from one sample in a study of blood T cell repertoires in COVID-19. Data came from immunoSEQ multiplex PCR; TCRdb stores just in-frame clones and leaves some out. The sample holds around 300,000 clones; less than 85% are singletons and the top ten take 2% to 3%. The material sequenced was PBMCs or T cells enriched from blood (not recorded which). These receptors were collected from a woman aged 50 to 60 who had recovered from COVID-19.

V usage is TRBV7-8 and J usage is TRBJ2-1, with TRBD1 matching 7 bases. Germline values: CDR1 SGHVS, CDR2 FQNEAQ. The junction had 5 bases not matched to a gene; V was cut back by 2 bases and J by 4 bases. The length of the CDR3 is 15 residues. The CDR3 coding sequence is TGTGCCAGCAGCTTAACACAGGGGCTATACAATGAGCAGTTCTTC. Translating it yields CASSLTQGLYNEQFF.

The rearrangement links TRBV6-6 to TRBJ2-2; 9 bases agree with TRBD2. The CDR3 is made up of 17 amino acids. Germline V lookup: CDR1 MNHNY, CDR2 SVGAGI (reference sequence). The junction had 9 bases not matched to a gene; V was cut back by 5 bases and J by 2 bases. CDR3 sequence: CASSLHLLAGNTGELFF. The CDR3 nucleotides read TGTGCCAGCAGTCTACATTTGCTAGCGGGAAACACCGGGGAGCTGTTTTTT.

The chain joins TRBV25-1 to TRBJ2-2; D not certain. This CDR3 is 13 amino acids long. In germline, CDR1 is MGHDK, CDR2 SYGVNS. Trimming took off 4 bases at V and 6 bases at J, with 9 bases between the two ends. Here the CDR3 reads CASSVKASGELFF. The CDR3 DNA sequence: TGTGCCAGCAGTGTAAAAGCCTCCGGGGAGCTGTTTTTT.

This clone appeared once. V is TRBV18 and J is TRBJ2-5, with 8 nucleotides matching TRBD2. After removal of 2 bases from V and 1 base from J, the junction contained 3 bases not matched to a gene. Germline CDR1 reads KGHSH; CDR2 reads LQKENI. There are 15 residues in the CDR3. The CDR3 is CASSPVAGPQETQYF. DNA for the CDR3: TGTGCCAGCTCACCAGTAGCGGGACCCCAAGAGACCCAGTACTTC.

This clone has a single count. V usage is TRBV30 and J usage is TRBJ2-7; TRBD1 might be the D (5 bases). This CDR3 has 11 residues. V dropped 0 bases and J dropped 6 bases, with 6 bases sitting between them. Germline-derived CDR1 and CDR2 are GTSNPN and SVGIG (reference sequence). The CDR3 coding sequence is TGTGCCTGGAGTGTGACAGTCGAGCAGTACTTC. As protein: CAWSVTVEQYF.

The chain combines TRBV2 with TRBJ1-3; the D is unclear. Germline V lookup: CDR1 SNHLY, CDR2 FYNNEI. The CDR3 is 11 amino acids. Trimming removed 7 bases from V and 6 bases from J, with 7 bases in between. The CDR3 protein is CASTSENTIYF. The CDR3 region has the DNA TGTGCCAGCACTAGCGAAAACACCATATATTTT.

The V call is TRBV28, the J call TRBJ2-3, with D possibly being TRBD1 (8 bases). The V and J ends lost 10 bases and 0 bases respectively, with 17 bases between them. CDR3 length: 15 residues. Germline V CDR1 and CDR2: MDHEN, SYDVKM. The CDR3 sequence: CAIRGLAESTDTQYF. The CDR3 nucleotides read TGTGCCATCAGGGGGCTAGCGGAAAGCACAGATACGCAGTATTTT.

V usage is TRBV30 and J usage is TRBJ2-7; TRBD1 might be the D (6 bases). V gave up 0 bases and J gave up 1 base, with 13 bases separating them. Germline V gene lookup returns CDR1 GTSNPN and CDR2 SVGIG (reference sequence). There are 15 residues in the CDR3. The CDR3 nucleotides read TGTGCCTGGAGTGTACCAAGACAGGCATCCTACGAGCAGTACTTC. Translating it yields CAWSVPRQASYEQYF.

This sequence joins TRBV5-1 and TRBJ2-5, with D unclear. The length of the CDR3 is 14 residues. Per germline, CDR1 SGHRS and CDR2 YFSETQ. V was clipped by 4 bases and J by 0 bases, with 10 bases between them. In nucleotides, the CDR3 is TGCGCCAGCAGCACATACACCGACCAAGAGACCCAGTACTTC. As protein: CASSTYTDQETQYF.

This clone was picked up a small number of times. The chain combines TRBV4-2 with TRBJ1-3; TRBD1 agrees at 7 bases. The CDR3 has 16 residues. Germline-derived CDR1 and CDR2 are LGHNA and YNFKEQ. V dropped 4 bases and J dropped 0; count of bases not matched to a gene: 6. CDR3 protein: CASSLRDRDSGNTIYF. The DNA of the CDR3 is TGTGCCAGCAGCCTTCGTGACAGGGACTCTGGAAACACCATATATTTT.

The sample holds a few counts of this clone. Other DNA sequences in this specimen translate into the identical CDR3. The genes are TRBV5-1 and TRBJ1-5; D gene ambiguous. This CDR3 is built from 14 residues. Trimming cost V 0 bases and J 2 bases, with 6 bases left between them. The germline gives CDR1 SGHRS, CDR2 YFSETQ. In nucleotides, the CDR3 is TGCGCCAGCAGCTTGGGGTCAGGCAATCAGCCCCAGCATTTT. Translation: CASSLGSGNQPQHF.

On this clone: The sample carries other DNA sequences with the same CDR3. This chain uses TRBV28 with TRBJ2-5; 8 bases fit TRBD1. In germline, CDR1 is MDHEN, CDR2 SYDVKM. The CDR3 extends over 13 amino acids. The V segment lost 6 bases and the J segment 5 bases; nucleotides outside the gene matches: 5. The CDR3 is CASSSGGRETQYF. The DNA for the CDR3 is TGTGCCAGCAGCTCAGGGGGCCGGGAGACCCAGTACTTC.

The V gene is TRBV7-6, the J gene TRBJ1-6; 7 nucleotides align to TRBD1. Germline V gives CDR1 SGHVS, CDR2 FNYEAQ. The CDR3 sequence is 13 residues long. V shed 5 bases, J shed 9 bases, and the junction held 4 bases outside the gene matches. The CDR3 sequence is CASSRQGRSPLHF. CDR3 DNA sequence: TGTGCCAGCAGCCGACAGGGCCGTTCACCCCTCCACTTT.

CDR3 in DNA: TGTGCCAGCAGTGAGGGGCAGGGGGCTTCAGGAAACACCATATATTTT. Translation: CASSEGQGASGNTIYF. The chain has TRBV7-9 and TRBJ1-3; 8 bases align to TRBD1. Per germline, CDR1 SEHNR and CDR2 FQNEAQ (reference sequence). This CDR3 is 16 amino acids long. With 6 bases clipped from V and 4 bases from J, the junction kept 11 bases outside the gene matches.

The V gene is TRBV18, the J gene TRBJ2-5; TRBD1 matches at 8 bases. The V gene's germline CDR1 is KGHSH and CDR2 LQKENI. After removal of 2 bases from V and 2 bases from J, the junction contained 7 bases not matched to a gene. The CDR3 spans 16 residues. CDR3 bases: TGTGCCAGCTCACCAATTGCCAGGGGGCCTCAAGAGACCCAGTACTTC. It is translated as CASSPIARGPQETQYF.

The rearrangement uses TRBV19 and TRBJ2-2; TRBD1 matches at 9 bases. The CDR3 extends over 16 amino acids. Germline V lookup: CDR1 LNHDA, CDR2 SQIVND (reference sequence). J lost 6 bases, V lost 1 base, and 6 bases had no gene match. The CDR3, as DNA: TGTGCCAGTAGTATAGTCTGGGGGACAGGGCCCGGGGAGCTGTTTTTT. Amino acids: CASSIVWGTGPGELFF.